These 5 T cell receptor beta chains originate from one sample sequenced in a study of cytomegalovirus exposure and HLA in healthy donors. Primers for the PCR totalled 60 Vbeta and 13 Jbeta. The repertoire was sequenced with immunoSEQ multiplex PCR; TCRdb's copy has only in-frame clones and lacks some. The sample includes tens of thousands of clones, over 60% of them seen just once. Sequencing was carried out using PBMCs. All receptors derive from a woman in her 30s in good health and CMV-seronegative.

Only a few counts were recorded for this clone. The V call is TRBV6-1, the J call TRBJ1-5; a weak D match, TRBD1 (6 bases). V lost 1 base to trimming and J lost 7 bases, with 14 bases between them. The CDR3 extends over 15 amino acids. The germline gives CDR1 MNHNS, CDR2 SASEGT. The CDR3 loop is CASSEVQGSGQPQHF. For the CDR3, the DNA is TGTGCCAGCAGTGAAGTCCAGGGGTCGGGGCAGCCCCAGCATTTT.

V is TRBV5-1 and J is TRBJ2-7, with 9 nucleotides matching TRBD2. Germline-derived CDR1 and CDR2 are SGHRS and YFSETQ. The CDR3 has 15 amino acids. J was trimmed by 6 bases and V by 0 bases; bases with no gene match: 7. CDR3 nucleotide sequence: TGCGCCAGCAGCTTGGTTTTAGCGGGAGCTGTCGAGCAGTACTTC. As protein: CASSLVLAGAVEQYF.

V and J are TRBV30 and TRBJ1-1; D is undetermined. With 3 bases removed from V and 1 base from J, the gap between germline ends came to 9 bases. Looked up from germline, CDR1 is GTSNPN and CDR2 is SVGIG (reference sequence). The CDR3 has 13 amino acids. This chain's CDR3 is CAWRPVGNTEAFF. The CDR3 nucleotides are TGTGCCTGGAGACCGGTCGGGAACACTGAAGCTTTCTTT.

The chain joins TRBV4-1 to TRBJ2-4, with 9 bases aligning to TRBD1. The junction had 5 bases not matched to a gene; V was cut back by 0 bases and J by 5 bases. CDR1 is MGHRA and CDR2 is YSYEKL in the germline V gene. This CDR3 comprises 16 residues. CDR3 amino acids: CASSQEPGQGQNIQYF. For the CDR3, the DNA is TGCGCCAGCAGCCAAGAACCGGGACAGGGACAAAACATTCAGTACTTC.

The genes are TRBV10-3 and TRBJ2-3; 13 nucleotides align to TRBD2. The germline V gene has CDR1 ENHRY and CDR2 SYGVKD. V lost 10 bases and J lost 0; bases outside the gene matches: 10. The CDR3 runs 17 residues. In DNA form, the CDR3 reads TGTGCCACTACCTCGGGACTAGCGGGGAAGAGCACAGATACGCAGTATTTT. Translation: CATTSGLAGKSTDTQYF.